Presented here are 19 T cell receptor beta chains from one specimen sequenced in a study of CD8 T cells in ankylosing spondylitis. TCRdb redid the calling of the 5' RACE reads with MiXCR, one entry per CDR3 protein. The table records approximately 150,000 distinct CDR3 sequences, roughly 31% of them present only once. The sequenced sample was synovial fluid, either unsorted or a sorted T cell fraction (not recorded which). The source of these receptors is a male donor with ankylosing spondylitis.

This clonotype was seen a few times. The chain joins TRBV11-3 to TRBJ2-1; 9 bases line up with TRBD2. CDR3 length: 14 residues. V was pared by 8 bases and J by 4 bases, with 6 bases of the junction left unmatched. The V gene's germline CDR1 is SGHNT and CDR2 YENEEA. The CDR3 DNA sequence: TGTGCCAGCGGCGGGGGGGCCGCTTACAATGAGCAGTTCTTC. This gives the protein CASGGGAAYNEQFF.

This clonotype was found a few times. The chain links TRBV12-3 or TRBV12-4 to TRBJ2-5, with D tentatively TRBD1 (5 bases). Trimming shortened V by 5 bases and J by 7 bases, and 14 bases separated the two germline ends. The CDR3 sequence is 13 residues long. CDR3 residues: CASSELQGGTQYF. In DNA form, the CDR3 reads TGTGCCAGCAGTGAACTCCAGGGTGGGACCCAGTACTTC.

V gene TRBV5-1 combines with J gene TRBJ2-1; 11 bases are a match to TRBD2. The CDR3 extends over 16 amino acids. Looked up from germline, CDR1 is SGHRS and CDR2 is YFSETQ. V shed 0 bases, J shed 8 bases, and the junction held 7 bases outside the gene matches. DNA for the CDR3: TGCGCCAGCAGCTTGGGGGTAGCGGGGGGGAGCGATGAGCAGTTCTTC. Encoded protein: CASSLGVAGGSDEQFF.

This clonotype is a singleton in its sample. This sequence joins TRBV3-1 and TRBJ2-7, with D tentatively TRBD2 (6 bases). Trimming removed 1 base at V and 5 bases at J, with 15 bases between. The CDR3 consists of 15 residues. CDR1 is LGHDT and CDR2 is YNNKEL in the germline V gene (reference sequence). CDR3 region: CASSQAIGSAHEQYF. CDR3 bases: TGTGCCAGCAGCCAAGCAATCGGGAGCGCCCACGAGCAGTACTTC.

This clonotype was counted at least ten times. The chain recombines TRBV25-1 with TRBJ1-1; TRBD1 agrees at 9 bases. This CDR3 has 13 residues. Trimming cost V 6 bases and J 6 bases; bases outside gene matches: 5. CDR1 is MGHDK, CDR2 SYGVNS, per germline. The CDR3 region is CASSRTGVAEAFF. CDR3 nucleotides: TGTGCCAGCAGCCGGACAGGGGTCGCTGAAGCTTTCTTT. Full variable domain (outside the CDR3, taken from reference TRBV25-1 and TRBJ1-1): EADIYQTPRYLVIGTGKKITLECSQTMGHDKMYWYQQDPGMELHLIHYSYGVNSTEKGDLSSESTVSRIRTEHFPLTLESARPSHTSQYLCASSRTGVAEAFFGQGTRLTVV.

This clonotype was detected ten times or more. DNA for the CDR3: TGTGCCAGCAGCTTCCCTAGCGGGGGACCCAATGAGCAGTTCTTC. This encodes CASSFPSGGPNEQFF. The V call is TRBV7-6, the J call TRBJ2-1; 10 bases align to TRBD2. The CDR3 loop spans 15 amino acids. Trimming removed 3 bases from V and 6 bases from J; junction bases left unmatched: 5. Germline CDR1 is SGHVS and CDR2 is FNYEAQ. The whole variable domain, filled in from reference TRBV7-6 and TRBJ2-1, reads GAGVSQSPRYKVTKRGQDVALRCDPISGHVSLYWYRQALGQGPEFLTYFNYEAQQDKSGLPNDRFSAERPEGSISTLTIQRTEQRDSAMYRCASSFPSGGPNEQFFGPGTRLTVL.

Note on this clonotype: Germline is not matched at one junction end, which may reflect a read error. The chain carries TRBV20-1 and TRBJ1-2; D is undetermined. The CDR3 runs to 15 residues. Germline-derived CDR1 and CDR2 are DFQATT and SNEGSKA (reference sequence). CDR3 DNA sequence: TGCAGTACTAGGAGAGTTCCGAAATCTAACTATGGCTACACCTTC. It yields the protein CSTRRVPKSNYGYTF.

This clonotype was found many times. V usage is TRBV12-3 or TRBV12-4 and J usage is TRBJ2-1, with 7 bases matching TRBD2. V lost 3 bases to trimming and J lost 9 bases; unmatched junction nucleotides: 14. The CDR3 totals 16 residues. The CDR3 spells CASSLAGVLNRVEQFF. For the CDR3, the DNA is TGTGCCAGCAGTTTGGCGGGAGTGTTAAACCGTGTTGAGCAGTTCTTC.

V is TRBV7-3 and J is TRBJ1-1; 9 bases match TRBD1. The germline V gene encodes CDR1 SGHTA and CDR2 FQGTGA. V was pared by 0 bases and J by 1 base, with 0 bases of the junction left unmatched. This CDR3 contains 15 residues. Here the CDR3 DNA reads TGTGCCAGCAGCTTAACGGACAGGGGGAACACTGAAGCTTTCTTT. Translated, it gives CASSLTDRGNTEAFF. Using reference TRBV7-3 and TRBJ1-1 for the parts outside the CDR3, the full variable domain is GAGVSQTPSNKVTEKGKYVELRCDPISGHTALYWYRQSLGQGPEFLIYFQGTGAADDSGLPNDRFFAVRPEGSVSTLKIQRTERGDSAVYLCASSLTDRGNTEAFFGQGTRLTVV.

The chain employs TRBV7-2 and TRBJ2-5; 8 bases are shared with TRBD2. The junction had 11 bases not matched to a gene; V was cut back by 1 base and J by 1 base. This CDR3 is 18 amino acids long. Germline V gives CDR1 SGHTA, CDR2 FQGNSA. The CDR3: CASSLVSAGGGFQETQYF. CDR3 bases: TGTGCCAGCAGCTTAGTCTCCGCGGGCGGGGGGTTCCAAGAGACCCAGTACTTC.

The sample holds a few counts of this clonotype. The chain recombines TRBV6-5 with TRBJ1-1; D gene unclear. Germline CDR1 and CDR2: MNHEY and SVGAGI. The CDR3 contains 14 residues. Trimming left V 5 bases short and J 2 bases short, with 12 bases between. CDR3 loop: CASSHETLNTEAFF. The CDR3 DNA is TGTGCCAGCAGTCACGAGACCCTAAACACTGAAGCTTTCTTT.

The chain's CDR3 is CARSGEGGLEETQYF. The CDR3 nucleotides are TGTGCGCGGAGTGGGGAGGGAGGGTTAGAGGAGACCCAGTACTTC. The chain uses TRBV30 and TRBJ2-5; 7 nucleotides match TRBD2. The CDR3 runs 15 residues. Germline V gene sequence: CDR1 GTSNPN, CDR2 SVGIG (reference sequence). Full variable domain (missing parts from reference TRBV30 and TRBJ2-5): SQTIHQWPATLVQPVGSPLSLECTVEGTSNPNLYWYRQAAGRGLQLLFYSVGIGQISSEVPQNLSASRPQDRQFILSSKKLLLSDSGFYLCARSGEGGLEETQYFGPGTRLLVL.

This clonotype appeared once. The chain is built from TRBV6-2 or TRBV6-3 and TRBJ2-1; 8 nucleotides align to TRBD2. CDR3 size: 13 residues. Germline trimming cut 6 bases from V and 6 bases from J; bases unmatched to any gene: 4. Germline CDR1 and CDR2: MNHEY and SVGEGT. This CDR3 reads CASSGRGGNEQFF. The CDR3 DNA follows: TGTGCCAGCAGCGGGAGGGGGGGCAATGAGCAGTTCTTC.

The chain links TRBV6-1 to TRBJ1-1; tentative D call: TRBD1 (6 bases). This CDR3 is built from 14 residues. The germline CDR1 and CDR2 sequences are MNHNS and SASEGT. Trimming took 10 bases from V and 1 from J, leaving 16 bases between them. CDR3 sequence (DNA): TGTGCCATCCGAGGCGGGACAACGAACACTGAAGCTTTCTTT. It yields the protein CAIRGGTTNTEAFF.

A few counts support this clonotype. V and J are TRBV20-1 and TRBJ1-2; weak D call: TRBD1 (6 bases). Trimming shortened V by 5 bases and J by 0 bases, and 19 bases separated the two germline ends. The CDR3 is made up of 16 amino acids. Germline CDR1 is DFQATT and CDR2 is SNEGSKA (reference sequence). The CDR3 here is CSAPPREGVANYGYTF. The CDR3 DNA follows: TGCAGTGCTCCACCCAGGGAGGGGGTAGCTAACTATGGCTACACCTTC.

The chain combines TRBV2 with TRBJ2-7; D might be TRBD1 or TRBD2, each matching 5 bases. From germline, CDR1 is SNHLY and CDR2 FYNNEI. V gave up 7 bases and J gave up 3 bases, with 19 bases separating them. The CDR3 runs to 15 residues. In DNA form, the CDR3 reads TGTGCCAGCACTCGAGGGGCAGGTGGGGTCTACGAGCAGTACTTC. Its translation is CASTRGAGGVYEQYF. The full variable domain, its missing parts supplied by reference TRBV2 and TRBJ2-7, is EPEVTQTPSHQVTQMGQEVILRCVPISNHLYFYWYRQILGQKVEFLVSFYNNEISEKSEIFDDQFSVERPDGSNFTLKIRSTKLEDSAMYFCASTRGAGGVYEQYFGPGTRLTVT.

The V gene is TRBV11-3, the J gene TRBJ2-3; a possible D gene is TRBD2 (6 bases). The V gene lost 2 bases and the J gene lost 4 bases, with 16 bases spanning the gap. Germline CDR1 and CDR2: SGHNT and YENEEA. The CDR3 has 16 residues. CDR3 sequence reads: CASSLRAGPTSDTQYF. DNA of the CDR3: TGTGCCAGCAGCTTAAGGGCGGGACCCACGTCAGATACGCAGTATTTT.

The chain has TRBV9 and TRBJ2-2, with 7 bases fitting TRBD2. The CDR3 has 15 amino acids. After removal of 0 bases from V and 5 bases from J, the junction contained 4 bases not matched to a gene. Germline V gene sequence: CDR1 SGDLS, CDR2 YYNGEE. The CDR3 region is CASSVATSSTGELFF. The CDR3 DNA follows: TGTGCCAGCAGCGTAGCGACTAGCTCAACCGGGGAGCTGTTTTTT.

The CDR3: CAISEPGLAGGDTQYF. CDR3 sequence (DNA): TGTGCCATCAGTGAGCCCGGACTAGCGGGAGGAGATACGCAGTATTTT. The rearrangement links TRBV10-3 to TRBJ2-3; 14 positions agree with TRBD2. CDR3 size: 16 residues. Germline V gives CDR1 ENHRY, CDR2 SYGVKD. Unmatched junction bases numbered 3, after V lost 2 bases and J lost 5 bases.